This T cell receptor (beta chain) is from a study of neurological immune-mediated disorders. This sample's time point: longitudinal time-point 3. Unsorted libraries were prepared from 2 million PBMCs that had been stored at -80 C. cDNA synthesis was performed by 5'RACE with 10-nucleotide random UMIs. MiXCR, run by TCRdb on the 5' RACE reads, gives a single entry per CDR3 protein. The sample shows more than 50,000 distinct CDR3 sequences, roughly 8.8% of them seen only once. CDR1 and CDR2 (germline): ENHRY, SYGVKD. CDR3 length: 15 residues. V lost 2 bases to trimming and J lost 8 bases; unmatched junction nucleotides: 10.

The specimen was PBMCs. The source is a woman aged 40-49 years in good health. The chain is built from TRBV10-3 and TRBJ1-2, with 8 bases fitting TRBD1. The CDR3 sequence is CAISEAGGAEEGYTF. CDR3 DNA sequence: TGTGCCATCAGTGAGGCAGGGGGCGCCGAGGAAGGCTACACCTTC.